The text below deals with one TCR beta chain. Its antigen is undetermined. The sample belongs to a study of cytomegalovirus exposure and HLA in healthy donors. TCRdb keeps only in-frame clones here, not all; method: immunoSEQ multiplex PCR. The data hold over 200,000 clones, with around 90% observed a single time. General study findings and limits: First-cohort TCR clusters were later found to tend to co-occur in the roughly 130 validation repertoires.

Germline loops: CDR1 LNHDA, CDR2 SQIVND (reference sequence). The CDR3 has 20 amino acids. V shed 11 bases and J 0 bases; nucleotides not matched to a gene: 21. The clonotype was recovered from a woman younger than 35 in good health and CMV-seronegative. Sequencing was performed on PBMCs. This chain joins TRBV19 and TRBJ2-1, with 11 bases lining up with TRBD2. The CDR3 sequence: CASARLASGGFLLSYNEQFF. The CDR3 nucleotides read TGTGCCTCAGCCCGCCTAGCTAGCGGGGGGTTTTTACTCTCCTACAATGAGCAGTTCTTC. Full variable domain (remainder filled in from reference TRBV19 and TRBJ2-1): DGGITQSPKYLFRKEGQNVTLSCEQNLNHDAMYWYRQDPGQGLRLIYYSQIVNDFQKGDIAEGYSVSREKKESFPLTVTSAQKNPTAFYLCASARLASGGFLLSYNEQFFGPGTRLTVL.